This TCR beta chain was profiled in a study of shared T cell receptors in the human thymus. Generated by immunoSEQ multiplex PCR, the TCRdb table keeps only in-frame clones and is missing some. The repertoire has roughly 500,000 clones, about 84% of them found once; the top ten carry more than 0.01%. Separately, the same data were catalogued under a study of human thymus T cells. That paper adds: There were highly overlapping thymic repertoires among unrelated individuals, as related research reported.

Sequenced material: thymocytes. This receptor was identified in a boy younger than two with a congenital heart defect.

CDR3 sequence (DNA): TGTGCCAGCACGAGGAGGGTGACCCAGTACTTC. This sequence encodes CASTRRVTQYF. This chain joins TRBV6-1 and TRBJ2-5; D perhaps matches TRBD2 (6 bases). Germline assignment: CDR1 MNHNS and CDR2 SASEGT. CDR3 length: 11 amino acids. Trimming removed 7 bases at V and 7 bases at J, with 10 bases between.